The rows below give T cell receptor beta chains drawn from one sample of a study of T cell changes during pregnancy in multiple sclerosis. Here immunoSEQ multiplex PCR was the method, and the copy in TCRdb shows in-frame clones only, minus some. The sample records under 30,000 clones, roughly 91% being singletons. The sample was CD4+ T cells from peripheral blood mononuclear cells, taken after pregnancy. These receptors all stem from a female donor with multiple sclerosis, enrolled in a pregnancy study. The CDR3 runs from the conserved cysteine through the conserved F or W. The D gene is left open where the match is weak. Where a row states a size, it is once, few, many or the class of an expanded clone; other rows omit it.

>.|TRBV18|TRBJ2-1|16|TRBD1
CASSPRTGGNYNDQFF
TGTGCCAGCTCACCCCGGACAGGGGGAAACTACAATGATCAGTTCTTC
>.|TRBV18|TRBJ2-2|16|.
CASSPMGTMNTGELFF
TGTGCCAGCTCACCGATGGGTACTATGAACACCGGGGAGCTGTTTTTT
>.|TRBV5-1|TRBJ2-5|11|.
CASTYQETQYF
TGCGCCAGCACTTATCAAGAGACCCAGTACTTC
>.|TRBV5-4|TRBJ2-7|16|.
CASSLGRVLSSYEQYF
TGTGCCAGCAGCTTGGGACGGGTTTTGAGCTCCTACGAGCAGTACTTC
>.|TRBV6-1|TRBJ1-6|13|.
CASSERVNSPLHF
TGTGCCAGCAGTGAACGGGTTAATTCACCCCTCCACTTT
>.|TRBV30|TRBJ2-1|11|.
CAWSEDREQFF
TGTGCCTGGAGCGAAGACAGAGAGCAGTTCTTC
>.|TRBV5-1|TRBJ2-5|14|.
CASSLSSGRETQYF
TGCGCCAGCAGCTTGAGTAGCGGCCGAGAGACCCAGTACTTC
>.|TRBV7-3|TRBJ1-4|13|TRBD1
CASGRDRDEKLFF
TGTGCCAGCGGTCGGGACAGGGATGAAAAACTGTTTTTT
>once|TRBV14|TRBJ1-2|14|.
CASSLTLGGYGYTF
TGTGCCAGCAGCCTCACCCTTGGAGGCTATGGCTACACCTTC
>once|TRBV7-3|TRBJ2-5|13|.
CASSLGRSETQYF
TGTGCCAGCAGCTTAGGCAGGTCAGAGACCCAGTACTTC
>once|TRBV5-4|TRBJ2-1|16|.
CASSLGGPSSYNEQFF
TGTGCCAGCAGCTTGGGGGGGCCAAGCTCCTACAATGAGCAGTTCTTC
>.|TRBV7-2|TRBJ2-2|17|.
CASSRGSRALNTGELFF
TGTGCCAGCAGCCGGGGTTCGCGGGCGCTAAACACCGGGGAGCTGTTTTTT
>.|TRBV5-6|TRBJ1-4|16|.
CASSLAGDRTSEKLFF
TGTGCCAGCAGCTTGGCCGGTGACAGGACCAGTGAAAAACTGTTTTTT
>.|TRBV27|TRBJ2-1|16|TRBD2
CASSLKSRLAGDEQFF
TGTGCCAGCAGTTTGAAATCTAGACTAGCGGGAGATGAGCAGTTCTTC
>.|TRBV9|TRBJ2-5|16|.
CASSVASTLYQETQYF
TGTGCCAGCAGCGTAGCTTCGACTCTGTACCAAGAGACCCAGTACTTC
>.|TRBV7-9|TRBJ2-5|17|.
CASSFWAYAGPRETQYF
TGTGCCAGCAGCTTCTGGGCCTACGCGGGGCCTCGGGAGACCCAGTACTTC
>once|TRBV7-9|TRBJ1-5|14|.
CASSPQGLGQPQHF
TGTGCCAGCAGCCCCCAGGGGCTGGGTCAGCCCCAGCATTTT
>.|TRBV10-3|TRBJ2-1|15|TRBD2
CAIRMGLAVDNEQFF
TGTGCCATCAGGATGGGACTAGCGGTCGACAATGAGCAGTTCTTC
>.|TRBV7-2|TRBJ2-4|16|TRBD1
CASSPETGGPLNIQYF
TGTGCCAGCAGCCCAGAGACAGGGGGCCCCCTAAACATTCAGTACTTC
>.|TRBV14|TRBJ2-6|19|TRBD1
CASLRDRDRRRSGANVLTF
TGTGCCAGCTTACGAGACCGGGACAGGCGCCGCTCTGGGGCCAACGTCCTGACTTTC
>.|TRBV14|TRBJ1-2|13|TRBD1
CASSPRQGSGYTF
TGTGCCAGCAGCCCTCGACAGGGCAGTGGCTACACCTTC
>once|TRBV29-1|TRBJ2-7|12|TRBD2
CSVEVAGGEQYF
TGCAGCGTTGAGGTAGCGGGGGGCGAGCAGTACTTC
>.|TRBV19|TRBJ1-2|11|.
CASSTRQEYTF
TGTGCCAGTAGTACGAGACAGGAGTACACCTTC
>few|TRBV6-4|TRBJ1-3|13|.
CASGSKAGNTIYF
TGTGCCAGCGGTAGCAAGGCGGGAAACACCATATATTTT
>.|TRBV9|TRBJ1-2|15|TRBD1
CASNLEGGMVSGYTF
TGTGCCAGCAATTTAGAAGGGGGCATGGTGTCGGGCTACACCTTC
>.|TRBV18|TRBJ2-2|14|TRBD1
CASSLQQGTGELFF
TGTGCCAGCTCACTCCAACAGGGGACCGGGGAGCTGTTTTTT
>.|TRBV5-4|TRBJ2-1|17|TRBD2
CASSLVASGTDYNEQFF
TGTGCCAGCAGCTTGGTCGCTAGCGGGACCGACTACAATGAGCAGTTCTTC
>.|TRBV5-5|TRBJ2-1|15|TRBD1
CASSSPGGQGDEQFF
TGTGCCAGCAGCTCTCCAGGGGGTCAGGGGGATGAGCAGTTCTTC
>.|TRBV30|TRBJ2-1|17|.
CAWMGGPGQASYNEQFF
TGTGCCTGGATGGGGGGACCGGGGCAGGCCTCCTACAATGAGCAGTTCTTC
>.|TRBV6-1|TRBJ1-2|17|.
CASSEGVLSAANYGYTF
TGTGCCAGCAGTGAGGGAGTTCTCTCAGCCGCTAACTATGGCTACACCTTC
>.|TRBV19|TRBJ1-4|15|TRBD1
CASSPGTATNEKLFF
TGTGCCAGTAGTCCCGGGACAGCGACTAATGAAAAACTGTTTTTT
>.|TRBV19|TRBJ1-4|14|.
CASIRGGANEKLFF
TGTGCCAGTATTCGAGGGGGAGCTAATGAAAAACTGTTTTTT
>.|TRBV29-1|TRBJ1-1|14|TRBD1
CSVTGALMNTEAFF
TGCAGCGTGACAGGGGCGCTAATGAACACTGAAGCTTTCTTT
>.|TRBV12-5|TRBJ1-5|15|.
CASGQPTPGGQPQHF
TGTGCTAGTGGTCAACCTACCCCGGGGGGGCAGCCCCAGCATTTT
>.|TRBV5-4|TRBJ1-1|15|.
CASNVLGLGNTEAFF
TGTGCCAGCAATGTTCTGGGGCTCGGGAACACTGAAGCTTTCTTT
>.|TRBV2|TRBJ1-3|17|.
CASSETLNRHSGNTIYF
TGTGCCAGCAGTGAAACGTTGAACAGGCACTCTGGAAACACCATATATTTT
>.|TRBV2|TRBJ1-1|13|TRBD1
CASRAEGAAEAFF
TGTGCCAGCAGGGCAGAGGGGGCCGCTGAAGCTTTCTTT
>.|TRBV7-2|TRBJ2-3|12|.
CASSLVGDTQYF
TGTGCCAGCAGCTTAGTGGGCGATACGCAGTATTTT
>.|TRBV25-1|TRBJ2-1|14|.
CASSESLVATEQFF
TGTGCCAGCAGTGAATCTTTAGTAGCAACTGAGCAGTTCTTC
>.|TRBV30|TRBJ2-7|15|TRBD1
CAWSTSRGTVGEQYF
TGTGCCTGGAGTACATCAAGGGGGACAGTCGGCGAGCAGTACTTC
>few|TRBV7-6|TRBJ2-2|14|.
CASSSQENTGELFF
TGTGCCAGCAGCTCCCAGGAGAACACCGGGGAGCTGTTTTTT
>.|TRBV5-1|TRBJ1-1|16|.
CASSPPGMGTNTEAFF
TGCGCCAGCAGCCCGCCCGGGATGGGTACGAACACTGAAGCTTTCTTT
>.|TRBV6-6|TRBJ2-7|14|.
CASSRTGSSYEQYF
TGTGCCAGCAGTCGGACGGGAAGCTCCTACGAGCAGTACTTC
>.|TRBV15|TRBJ1-2|15|.
CATSREGVVGSGYTF
TGTGCCACCAGCAGAGAAGGGGTAGTGGGTAGTGGCTACACCTTC
>.|TRBV6-1|TRBJ2-6|14|.
CASSPGSGANVLTF
TGTGCCAGCAGTCCCGGCTCTGGGGCCAACGTCCTGACTTTC
>once|TRBV19|TRBJ2-4|14|.
CASSISLDRNIQYF
TGTGCCAGTAGTATATCCCTCGACAGAAACATTCAGTACTTC
>.|TRBV9|TRBJ2-7|14|.
CASSVGTASYEQYF
TGTGCCAGCAGCGTAGGGACAGCGTCCTACGAGCAGTACTTC
>.|TRBV5-8|TRBJ1-1|14|TRBD1
CASSSDRVATEAFF
TGTGCCAGCAGCTCGGACAGGGTGGCCACTGAAGCTTTCTTT
>.|TRBV25-1|TRBJ1-1|17|TRBD1
CASSAPYGTGSTTEAFF
TGTGCCAGCAGTGCACCGTACGGGACAGGGTCCACCACTGAAGCTTTCTTT
>.|TRBV6-1|TRBJ1-2|15|TRBD1
CASSAVGRGRSGYTF
TGTGCCAGCAGTGCTGTTGGCAGGGGGCGATCAGGCTACACCTTC
>.|TRBV12-5|TRBJ2-7|13|.
CASGLDPVHEQYF
TGTGCTAGTGGTTTGGACCCAGTCCACGAGCAGTACTTC
>.|TRBV2|TRBJ1-2|13|TRBD1
CASIRDREGGYTF
TGTGCCAGTATCCGGGACAGGGAGGGAGGCTACACCTTC
>.|TRBV6-1|TRBJ1-5|16|TRBD1
CASSAFGTGGNQPQHF
TGTGCCAGCAGTGCCTTCGGGACAGGGGGCAATCAGCCCCAGCATTTT
>.|TRBV7-9|TRBJ2-6|17|.
CASSPPFREAGANVLTF
TGTGCCAGCAGCCCGCCGTTCCGGGAAGCTGGGGCCAACGTCCTGACTTTC
>.|TRBV5-1|TRBJ1-1|13|.
CASSSHEDTEAFF
TGCGCCAGCTCCTCACACGAGGACACTGAAGCTTTCTTT
>.|TRBV25-1|TRBJ1-1|17|TRBD1
CASSELPGQAMKSEAFF
TGTGCCAGCAGTGAGCTTCCGGGACAGGCTATGAAGAGTGAAGCTTTCTTT
>.|TRBV7-9|TRBJ1-2|14|.
CASSSQQGIYGYTF
TGTGCCAGCAGCTCACAACAGGGAATCTATGGCTACACCTTC
>.|TRBV6-5|TRBJ2-7|15|.
CASSYARGSSYEQYF
TGTGCCAGCAGTTACGCCAGGGGCTCCTCCTACGAGCAGTACTTC
>.|TRBV11-2|TRBJ2-3|17|TRBD2
CASSLWTSGGSTDTQYF
TGTGCCAGCAGCTTATGGACTAGCGGGGGGAGCACAGATACGCAGTATTTT
>.|TRBV19|TRBJ2-7|14|TRBD2
CASSLNAGEFEQYF
TGTGCCAGTAGTTTGAATGCGGGAGAGTTCGAGCAGTACTTC